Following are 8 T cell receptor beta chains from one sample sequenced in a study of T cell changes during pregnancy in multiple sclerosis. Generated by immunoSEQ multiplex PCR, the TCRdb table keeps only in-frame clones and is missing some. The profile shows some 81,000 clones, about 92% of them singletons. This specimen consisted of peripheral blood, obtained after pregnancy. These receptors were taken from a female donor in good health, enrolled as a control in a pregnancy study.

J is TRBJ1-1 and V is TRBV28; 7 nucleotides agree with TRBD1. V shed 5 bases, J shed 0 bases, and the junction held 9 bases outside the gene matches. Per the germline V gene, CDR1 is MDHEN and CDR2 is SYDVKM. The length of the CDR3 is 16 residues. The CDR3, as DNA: TGTGCCAGCAGTGGACAGGTTCCCCGCTTGAACACTGAAGCTTTCTTT. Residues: CASSGQVPRLNTEAFF. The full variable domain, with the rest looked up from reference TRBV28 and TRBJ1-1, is DVKVTQSSRYLVKRTGEKVFLECVQDMDHENMFWYRQDPGLGLRLIYFSYDVKMKEKGDIPEGYSVSREKKERFSLILESASTNQTSMYLCASSGQVPRLNTEAFFGQGTRLTVV.

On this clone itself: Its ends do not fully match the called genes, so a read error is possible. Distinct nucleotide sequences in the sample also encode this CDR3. The DNA for the CDR3 is TGTAGCGCTCGGGACAGCACCTACGAGCAGTACTTC. As protein: CSARDSTYEQYF. The V call is TRBV29-1, the J call TRBJ2-7; 7 bases map to TRBD1. The CDR3 length is 12 residues. Germline V gene lookup returns CDR1 SQVTM and CDR2 ANQGSEA.

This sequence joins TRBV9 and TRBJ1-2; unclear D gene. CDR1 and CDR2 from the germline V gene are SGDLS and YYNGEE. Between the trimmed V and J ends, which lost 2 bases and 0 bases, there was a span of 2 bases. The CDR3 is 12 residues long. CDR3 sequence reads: CASSVTNYGYTF. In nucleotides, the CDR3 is TGTGCCAGCAGCGTTACTAACTATGGCTACACCTTC.

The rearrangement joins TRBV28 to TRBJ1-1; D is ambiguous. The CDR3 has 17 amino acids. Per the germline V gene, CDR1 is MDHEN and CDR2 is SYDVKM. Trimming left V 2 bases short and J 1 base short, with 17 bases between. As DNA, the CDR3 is TGTGCCAGCAGTTTAAGGAGGGTGACGTTCGGGAACACTGAAGCTTTCTTT. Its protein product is CASSLRRVTFGNTEAFF.

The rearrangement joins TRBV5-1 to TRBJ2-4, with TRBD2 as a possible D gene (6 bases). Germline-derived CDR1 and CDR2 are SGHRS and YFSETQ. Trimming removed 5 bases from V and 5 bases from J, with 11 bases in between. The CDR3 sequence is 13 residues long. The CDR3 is CASSRGAENIQYF. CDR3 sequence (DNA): TGCGCCAGCAGTCGCGGGGCCGAAAACATTCAGTACTTC.

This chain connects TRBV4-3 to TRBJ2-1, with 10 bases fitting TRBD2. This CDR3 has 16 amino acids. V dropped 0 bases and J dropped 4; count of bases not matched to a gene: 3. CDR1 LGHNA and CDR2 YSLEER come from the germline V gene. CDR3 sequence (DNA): TGCGCCAGCAGCCAAGATCTAGCGGGAGATTACAATGAGCAGTTCTTC. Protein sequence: CASSQDLAGDYNEQFF.

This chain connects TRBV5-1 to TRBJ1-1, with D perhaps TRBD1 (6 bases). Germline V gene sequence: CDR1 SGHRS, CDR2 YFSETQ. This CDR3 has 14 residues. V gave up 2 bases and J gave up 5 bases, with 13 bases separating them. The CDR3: CASSFSGARTEAFF. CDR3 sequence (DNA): TGCGCCAGCAGCTTCTCAGGGGCGAGGACTGAAGCTTTCTTT. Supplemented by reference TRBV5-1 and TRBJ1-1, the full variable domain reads KAGVTQTPRYLIKTRGQQVTLSCSPISGHRSVSWYQQTPGQGLQFLFEYFSETQRNKGNFPGRFSGRQFSNSRSEMNVSTLELGDSALYLCASSFSGARTEAFFGQGTRLTVV.

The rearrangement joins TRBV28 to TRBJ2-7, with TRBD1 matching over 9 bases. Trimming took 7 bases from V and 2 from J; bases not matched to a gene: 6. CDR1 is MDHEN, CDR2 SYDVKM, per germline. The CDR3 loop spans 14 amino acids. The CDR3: CASISGQGAYEQYF. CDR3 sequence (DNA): TGTGCCAGCATCTCGGGACAGGGAGCCTACGAGCAGTACTTC.